The clone carrying this T cell receptor beta chain came up once. One end of the junction does not line up with germline, which may come from a read error. Sequencing used immunoSEQ multiplex PCR; TCRdb keeps in-frame clones, though not all of them. The sample yields about 520,000 clones, 75% to 90% seen once. The data were taken from a study of blood T cell repertoires in COVID-19. CDR1 is SGHAT, CDR2 FQDESV, per germline (reference sequence). This CDR3 region has 15 residues. Sequenced material: peripheral blood. The genes are TRBV11-1 and TRBJ2-7, with 7 bases aligning to TRBD2. The receptor was derived from a human donor in a cohort sampled during active COVID-19. CDR3 sequence: CASSSPSGVSHEQYF. In nucleotides, the CDR3 is TGTGCCAGCAGCTCACCTAGCGGTGTCTCCCACGAGCAGTACTTC.